A selection of T cell receptor beta chains follows, all from one sample in a study of blood T cell repertoires in COVID-19. Only in-frame clones appear in the TCRdb table, and some are missing; sequencing was by immunoSEQ multiplex PCR. The table includes about 99,000 clones, roughly 84% detected once. The sample taken for sequencing was peripheral blood. Source of these receptors: a woman aged 55-69 years in a cohort sampled during active or convalescent COVID-19. CDR3s include the opening cysteine and the closing phenylalanine or tryptophan. The D gene is left open where the match is weak. Clone size, where shown, is once, few, many, or a class for clones that have expanded.

J gene: TRBJ2-5; V gene: TRBV9; clone size: .; D gene: TRBD1; CDR3 DNA: TGTGCCAGCAGCGTAGGTGTAAGAGGGGGCGGAGAGACCCAGTACTTC; CDR3 protein: CASSVGVRGGGETQYF
J gene: TRBJ2-2; V gene: TRBV11-1; clone size: .; D gene: .; CDR3 DNA: TGTGCCAGCAGCTTAACTTCTAGAAATTGGGCCGGGGAGCTGTTTTTT; CDR3 protein: CASSLTSRNWAGELFF
J gene: TRBJ2-5; V gene: TRBV5-1; clone size: .; D gene: TRBD2; CDR3 DNA: TGCGCCAGCAGCCTGGGCCTAGCGGCCGGCGGGACCCAGTACTTC; CDR3 protein: CASSLGLAAGGTQYF
J gene: TRBJ2-5; V gene: TRBV5-8; clone size: .; D gene: .; CDR3 DNA: TGTGCCAGCAGCACCCGGGAAGCTCAAGAGACCCAGTACTTC; CDR3 protein: CASSTREAQETQYF
J gene: TRBJ1-5; V gene: TRBV18; clone size: .; D gene: TRBD1; CDR3 DNA: TGTGCCAGCTCAAACCAGGGGACAGGCCTTGGGCCCCAGCATTTT; CDR3 protein: CASSNQGTGLGPQHF
J gene: TRBJ2-5; V gene: TRBV6-5; clone size: once; D gene: TRBD2; CDR3 DNA: TGTGCCAGCAGTTACTCGATTCCAGCGGGAGTATTGGCCCAGTACTTC; CDR3 protein: CASSYSIPAGVLAQYF
J gene: TRBJ2-7; V gene: TRBV3-1/TRBV3-2; clone size: .; D gene: .; CDR3 DNA: TGTGCCAGCAGCCAATTCCCGGACACCGGCTCCTACGAGCAGTACTTC; CDR3 protein: CASSQFPDTGSYEQYF
J gene: TRBJ1-3; V gene: TRBV28; clone size: .; D gene: .; CDR3 DNA: TGTGCCAGCAGCCTCGCCAGGGCGAAAAACACCATATATTTT; CDR3 protein: CASSLARAKNTIYF
J gene: TRBJ1-6; V gene: TRBV30; clone size: .; D gene: .; CDR3 DNA: TGTGCCTGGAGTGAGGGAGTAAATTCACCCCTCCACTTT; CDR3 protein: CAWSEGVNSPLHF
J gene: TRBJ2-1; V gene: TRBV29-1; clone size: .; D gene: .; CDR3 DNA: TGCAGCGTTAGAGGGAGGTCCGATGAGCAGTTCTTC; CDR3 protein: CSVRGRSDEQFF
J gene: TRBJ1-4; V gene: TRBV5-1; clone size: .; D gene: TRBD1; CDR3 DNA: TGCGCCAGCAGTTCGAGGGGGCTGGATGAAAAACTGTTTTTT; CDR3 protein: CASSSRGLDEKLFF
J gene: TRBJ2-3; V gene: TRBV24-1; clone size: .; D gene: TRBD2; CDR3 DNA: TGTGCCACCAGTGATTTGACTAGCGGGCCCACAGATACGCAGTATTTT; CDR3 protein: CATSDLTSGPTDTQYF
J gene: TRBJ1-2; V gene: TRBV27; clone size: .; D gene: .; CDR3 DNA: TGTGCCAGCAGTCCGTATGGCTACACCTTC; CDR3 protein: CASSPYGYTF
J gene: TRBJ1-3; V gene: TRBV5-5; clone size: .; D gene: .; CDR3 DNA: TGTGCCAGCAGCTTGCGGGAGCAATCCCTAAAGTTCGGAAACACCATATATTTT; CDR3 protein: CASSLREQSLKFGNTIYF
J gene: TRBJ2-1; V gene: TRBV6-6; clone size: .; D gene: .; CDR3 DNA: TGTGCCAGCAGACCCCCCGGAGGGAGTGAGCAGTTCTTC; CDR3 protein: CASRPPGGSEQFF
J gene: TRBJ2-2; V gene: TRBV10-3; clone size: .; D gene: .; CDR3 DNA: TGTGCCATCAGTGAGAGTGCGGGCACCGGGGAGCTGTTTTTT; CDR3 protein: CAISESAGTGELFF
J gene: TRBJ2-5; V gene: TRBV11-2; clone size: .; D gene: .; CDR3 DNA: TGTGCCAGCAGATATATACGGCGGGGAAAGGGGGAGACCCAGTACTTC; CDR3 protein: CASRYIRRGKGETQYF
J gene: TRBJ2-5; V gene: TRBV5-1; clone size: .; D gene: .; CDR3 DNA: TGCGCCAGCAGCCTGGATTGGGCTGCAGAGACCCAGTACTTC; CDR3 protein: CASSLDWAAETQYF
J gene: TRBJ1-6; V gene: TRBV4-1; clone size: once; D gene: .; CDR3 DNA: TGCGCCAGCAGCCAAGATGAGAACTTTATTTCACCCCTCCACTTT; CDR3 protein: CASSQDENFISPLHF
J gene: TRBJ2-5; V gene: TRBV12-5; clone size: .; D gene: TRBD2; CDR3 DNA: TGTGCTAGTGGTTTTCGAGTCGCGGGGGGTCAAGAGACCCAGTACTTC; CDR3 protein: CASGFRVAGGQETQYF
J gene: TRBJ1-2; V gene: TRBV2; clone size: .; D gene: .; CDR3 DNA: TGTGCCAGCAGTGAAGCCAGGAACTATGGCTACACCTTC; CDR3 protein: CASSEARNYGYTF
J gene: TRBJ1-6; V gene: TRBV4-1; clone size: .; D gene: TRBD1; CDR3 DNA: TGCGCCAGCAGCCAAGTCGGTCAGGGGGCATCTAGTTCACCCCTCCACTTT; CDR3 protein: CASSQVGQGASSSPLHF
J gene: TRBJ2-5; V gene: TRBV7-7; clone size: .; D gene: TRBD2; CDR3 DNA: TGTGCTAGCAGCTTGGGGCTCCCCAGCGGGGGGCGGCAAGAGACCCAGTACTTC; CDR3 protein: CASSLGLPSGGRQETQYF
J gene: TRBJ2-1; V gene: TRBV4-2; clone size: .; D gene: TRBD2; CDR3 DNA: TGTGCCAGCAGCCACGAGACTAGCGGGAGGAATGAGCAGTTCTTC; CDR3 protein: CASSHETSGRNEQFF
J gene: TRBJ1-2; V gene: TRBV28; clone size: few; D gene: .; CDR3 DNA: TGTGCCAGTCGTGAGCCCCAGGGGAGCAGAGACGGCTATGGCTACACCTTC; CDR3 protein: CASREPQGSRDGYGYTF
J gene: TRBJ2-1; V gene: TRBV19; clone size: .; D gene: TRBD2; CDR3 DNA: TGTGCCAGTAGTATAGATCCGGGACTAGCGGGGTCCGGGACGTTGTTCTTC; CDR3 protein: CASSIDPGLAGSGTLFF
J gene: TRBJ2-1; V gene: TRBV10-3; clone size: .; D gene: TRBD2; CDR3 DNA: TGTGCCATACGGACTAGCGGGAGGGCCGGTGAGCAGTTCTTC; CDR3 protein: CAIRTSGRAGEQFF
J gene: TRBJ1-3; V gene: TRBV18; clone size: .; D gene: .; CDR3 DNA: TGTGCCAGCTCACCGAAACAGTCCTCTGGAAACACCATATATTTT; CDR3 protein: CASSPKQSSGNTIYF
J gene: TRBJ2-3; V gene: TRBV5-4; clone size: .; D gene: TRBD1; CDR3 DNA: TGTGCCAGCAGCCCGGGACAGGGGGCTGGTACGCAGTATTTT; CDR3 protein: CASSPGQGAGTQYF
J gene: TRBJ2-3; V gene: TRBV27; clone size: .; D gene: .; CDR3 DNA: TGTGCCAGCAGTGATGGACATAGCACAGATACGCAGTATTTT; CDR3 protein: CASSDGHSTDTQYF
J gene: TRBJ2-7; V gene: TRBV6-1; clone size: .; D gene: TRBD1; CDR3 DNA: TGTGCCAGCAGTGAAGCGCTTCCACAGGGGACCTACGAGCAGTACTTC; CDR3 protein: CASSEALPQGTYEQYF
J gene: TRBJ2-7; V gene: TRBV6-6; clone size: .; D gene: TRBD1; CDR3 DNA: TGTGCCAGCAGTGAGACAGGGCGGGCTAGCAGCGAGCAGTACTTC; CDR3 protein: CASSETGRASSEQYF
J gene: TRBJ2-7; V gene: TRBV5-8; clone size: .; D gene: TRBD2; CDR3 DNA: TGTGCCAGCAGCTTTCGGTTGCTAGCGGGAGGGGGCTACGAGCAGTACTTC; CDR3 protein: CASSFRLLAGGGYEQYF
J gene: TRBJ1-6; V gene: TRBV5-5; clone size: .; D gene: TRBD1; CDR3 DNA: TGTGCCAGCAGCTTGACTGTGGACAGGGATATCTCACCCCTCCACTTT; CDR3 protein: CASSLTVDRDISPLHF
J gene: TRBJ2-2; V gene: TRBV19; clone size: .; D gene: TRBD1; CDR3 DNA: TGTGCCAGTAGTCAGGGGGCAGAAATCGGGGAGCTGTTTTTT; CDR3 protein: CASSQGAEIGELFF
J gene: TRBJ1-2; V gene: TRBV5-4; clone size: .; D gene: TRBD1; CDR3 DNA: TGTGCCAGCAGCTTGGCTCTGCAGGGGGGATTGCAGGGCTACACCTTC; CDR3 protein: CASSLALQGGLQGYTF
J gene: TRBJ1-6; V gene: TRBV6-6; clone size: .; D gene: TRBD1; CDR3 DNA: TGTGCCAGCAGTTCGGGACAGGGATTTAATTCACCCCTCCACTTT; CDR3 protein: CASSSGQGFNSPLHF
J gene: TRBJ1-6; V gene: TRBV19; clone size: .; D gene: TRBD1; CDR3 DNA: TGTGCCAGTAAGGGGGCATTTGATAATTCACCCCTCCACTTT; CDR3 protein: CASKGAFDNSPLHF
J gene: TRBJ2-3; V gene: TRBV6-5; clone size: .; D gene: .; CDR3 DNA: TGTGCCAGCAGTAAACAGGGATCCCCCACAGATACGCAGTATTTT; CDR3 protein: CASSKQGSPTDTQYF
J gene: TRBJ2-3; V gene: TRBV6-6; clone size: .; D gene: TRBD2; CDR3 DNA: TGTGCCAGCAGTCCCTCAGGACTAGCGGGCTCCACAGATACGCAGTATTTT; CDR3 protein: CASSPSGLAGSTDTQYF
J gene: TRBJ1-2; V gene: TRBV6-5; clone size: .; D gene: TRBD1; CDR3 DNA: TGTGCCAGCAGTTTCGGACAGGGAGCTAACTATGGCTACACCTTC; CDR3 protein: CASSFGQGANYGYTF
J gene: TRBJ2-5; V gene: TRBV28; clone size: .; D gene: TRBD2; CDR3 DNA: TGTGCCAGCTCCTCGACTAGCGGGGGGGAGACCCAGTACTTC; CDR3 protein: CASSSTSGGETQYF
J gene: TRBJ2-7; V gene: TRBV6-5; clone size: .; D gene: .; CDR3 DNA: TGTGCCAGCAGCCCCAGCTCCTACGAGCAGTACTTC; CDR3 protein: CASSPSSYEQYF
J gene: TRBJ1-1; V gene: TRBV28; clone size: .; D gene: TRBD1; CDR3 DNA: TGTGCCAGCAGCCGATATGACAGGGTGGGCACTGAAGCTTTCTTT; CDR3 protein: CASSRYDRVGTEAFF
J gene: TRBJ2-1; V gene: TRBV28; clone size: .; D gene: TRBD2; CDR3 DNA: TGTGCCAGCAGTTCTCAGACTAGCAAGAATGAGCAGTTCTTC; CDR3 protein: CASSSQTSKNEQFF
J gene: TRBJ1-2; V gene: TRBV28; clone size: .; D gene: .; CDR3 DNA: TGTGCCAGCAGTTGGGGACATAACTATGGCTACACCTTC; CDR3 protein: CASSWGHNYGYTF
J gene: TRBJ1-1; V gene: TRBV12-3/TRBV12-4; clone size: .; D gene: .; CDR3 DNA: TGTGCCAGCAGTTTTCCCGGCACTGAAGCTTTCTTT; CDR3 protein: CASSFPGTEAFF
J gene: TRBJ1-1; V gene: TRBV9; clone size: .; D gene: .; CDR3 DNA: TGTGCCAGCAGCCCCCGCGGGGGGACGGGCACTGAAGCTTTCTTT; CDR3 protein: CASSPRGGTGTEAFF
J gene: TRBJ1-1; V gene: TRBV9; clone size: few; D gene: .; CDR3 DNA: TGTGCCAGCAGCGCACTTTCTAACAGGGAAATCACTGAAGCTTTCTTT; CDR3 protein: CASSALSNREITEAFF
J gene: TRBJ2-1; V gene: TRBV13; clone size: .; D gene: .; CDR3 DNA: TGTGCCAGCAGCTTAGAGCCCCGTGCCTACAATGAGCAGTTCTTC; CDR3 protein: CASSLEPRAYNEQFF